These 4 T cell receptor beta chains came from one sample sequenced in a study of blood T cells in healthy people across ages. A second PCR of about 7 to 12 cycles used a sample-barcoded 5' primer and a J-beta primer mix. TCRdb ran MiXCR on the 5' RACE reads and lists one entry per CDR3 protein. The sample shows about 800,000 distinct CDR3 sequences, 20% to 25% of them seen only once. These same data were also listed under a study on T cells of mothers and their children.

Sequenced: blood. These receptors originate from a boy aged 10-17 years in good health.

This clonotype occurred a few times. V is TRBV5-6 and J is TRBJ2-7; 8 bases agree with TRBD2. CDR3 length: 15 amino acids. Germline V gene sequence: CDR1 SGHDT, CDR2 YYEEEE. The J segment lost 3 bases and the V segment lost 3 bases, leaving 8 bases of the junction unmatched. As DNA, the CDR3 is TGTGCCAGCAGCTGGGGACTAGACGGTCTCTACGAGCAGTACTTC. Its translation: CASSWGLDGLYEQYF.

This clonotype was seen a few times. The junction does not match germline at one end; this may be a read error. The rearrangement joins TRBV28 to TRBJ2-5; D gene unclear. In germline, CDR1 is MDHEN, CDR2 SYDVKM. The CDR3 is 11 residues long. For the CDR3, the DNA is TGTGCCAGCAGTCTTAAAGAGATCCAGTACTTC. It specifies CASSLKEIQYF.

The chain uses TRBV25-1 and TRBJ2-5; possibly TRBD1 for D (6 bases). The CDR3 has 16 amino acids. Germline V CDR1 and CDR2: MGHDK, SYGVNS. Trimming left V 4 bases short and J 1 base short, with 16 bases between. The CDR3 DNA reads TGTGCCAGCAGTGGAATCGGACAGCAGATCCAAGAGACCCAGTACTTC. It yields the protein CASSGIGQQIQETQYF.

The chain recombines TRBV3-1 with TRBJ2-5, with 11 bases aligning to TRBD2. The J call is uncertain, as TRBJ2-1 better fits the DNA end. Germline-derived CDR1 and CDR2 are LGHDT and YNNKEL (reference sequence). CDR3 length: 16 amino acids. The chain's CDR3 is CASSQELTSGVGEQFF. The CDR3 nucleotides are TGTGCCAGCAGCCAGGAATTGACTAGCGGGGTAGGTGAACAGTTCTTC.